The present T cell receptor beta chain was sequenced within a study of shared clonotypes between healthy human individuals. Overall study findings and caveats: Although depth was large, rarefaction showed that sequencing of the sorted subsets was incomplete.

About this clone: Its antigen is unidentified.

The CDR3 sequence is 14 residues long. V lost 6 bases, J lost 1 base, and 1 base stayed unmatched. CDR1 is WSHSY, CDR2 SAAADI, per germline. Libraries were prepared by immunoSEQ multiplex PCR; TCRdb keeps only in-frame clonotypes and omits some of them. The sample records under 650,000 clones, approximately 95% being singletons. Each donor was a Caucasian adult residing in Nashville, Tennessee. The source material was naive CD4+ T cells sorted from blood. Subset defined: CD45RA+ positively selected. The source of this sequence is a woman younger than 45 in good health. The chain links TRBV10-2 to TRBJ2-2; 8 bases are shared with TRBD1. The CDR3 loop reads CASRGTGNTGELFF. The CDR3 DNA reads TGCGCCAGCAGAGGGACAGGGAACACCGGGGAGCTGTTTTTT.